The next 9 T cell receptor beta chains were all read from a single sample in a study of shared clonotypes between healthy human individuals. The naive CD8 subset, CD45RO-negative cells positively selected for CCR7, excluded terminally differentiated effector memory CD45RA+ cells. The repertoire was sequenced with immunoSEQ multiplex PCR; TCRdb's copy has only in-frame clones and lacks some. The table records around 560,000 clones, approximately 96% of them present only once. Specimen: naive CD8+ T cells sorted from blood. These receptor sequences come from a woman in her thirties in good health.

The chain uses TRBV6-5 and TRBJ1-2, with TRBD1 matching over 11 bases. CDR1 is MNHEY and CDR2 is SVGAGI in the germline V gene. V dropped 0 bases and J dropped 6; count of bases not matched to a gene: 6. The CDR3 contains 16 residues. CDR3: CASSYSRDRGDHGYTF. CDR3 coding DNA: TGTGCCAGCAGTTACTCGAGGGACAGGGGGGACCATGGCTACACCTTC.

In this sample, this clone turned up once. The V gene is TRBV28, the J gene TRBJ2-7; 10 bases are shared with TRBD2. After removal of 5 bases from V and 4 bases from J, the junction contained 11 bases not matched to a gene. The CDR3 is made up of 16 amino acids. Germline loops: CDR1 MDHEN, CDR2 SYDVKM. The CDR3 region is CASSKHQRTSGYEQYF. The CDR3 DNA reads TGTGCCAGCAGTAAGCACCAGAGGACTAGCGGTTACGAGCAGTACTTC.

Of note for this clone: Other nucleotide sequences in the sample specify the same CDR3. CDR3 nucleotides: TGTGCCAGCAGTTTCACAGGGGGGAACACTGAAGCTTTCTTT. This encodes CASSFTGGNTEAFF. The chain links TRBV27 to TRBJ1-1; 8 bases line up with TRBD1. Unmatched junction bases numbered 1, after V lost 3 bases and J lost 1 base. This CDR3 region has 14 residues. Germline values: CDR1 MNHEY, CDR2 SMNVEV (reference sequence).

J is TRBJ2-6 and V is TRBV4-2; D is unclear. V lost 1 base, J lost 0 bases, and 10 bases lay in between. Per germline, CDR1 LGHNA and CDR2 YNFKEQ. This CDR3 has 17 amino acids. CDR3 nucleotide sequence: TGTGCCAGCAGCCAAGGCGGACCCCTCTCTGGGGCCAACGTCCTGACTTTC. Protein sequence: CASSQGGPLSGANVLTF.

This chain joins TRBV4-1 and TRBJ2-5; 13 bases align to TRBD2. Near its end, the DNA agrees better with TRBJ2-7, so the J call may be wrong. Germline V CDR1 and CDR2: MGHRA, YSYEKL. The CDR3 is 15 residues long. CDR3 DNA: TGCGCCAGCAGCCAGGGACTAGCGGGACTCTACGAGCAGTACTTC. This encodes CASSQGLAGLYEQYF.

The chain has TRBV27 and TRBJ1-5; no clear D. Germline V CDR1 and CDR2: MNHEY, SMNVEV (reference sequence). Trimming stripped 3 bases from V and 2 bases from J, with 8 bases between. The CDR3 sequence is 14 residues long. The CDR3, as DNA: TGTGCCAGCAGTTTTCGGGATCGCAATCAGCCCCAGCATTTT. Protein product: CASSFRDRNQPQHF.

This sequence joins TRBV4-1 and TRBJ2-5, with D tentatively TRBD1 or TRBD2 (7 bases each). The CDR3 is 18 residues long. Trimming shortened V by 4 bases and J by 4 bases, and 25 bases separated the two germline ends. Per germline, CDR1 MGHRA and CDR2 YSYEKL. The CDR3 nucleotides are TGCGCCAGCAGCCTTTGGACTGGGGGAGGGGGCGGAGGAGAGACCCAGTACTTC. Translation: CASSLWTGGGGGGETQYF.

The rearrangement joins TRBV19 to TRBJ2-1; the D is unclear. The germline gives CDR1 LNHDA, CDR2 SQIVND (reference sequence). The CDR3 spans 11 residues. Trimming pared 1 base from V and 9 bases from J, leaving 4 bases between. CDR3 in amino acids: CASSIGREQFF. The CDR3 nucleotides are TGTGCCAGTAGTATAGGACGTGAGCAGTTCTTC.

As concerns this clone: Other DNA variants within this sample encode the same CDR3. V gene TRBV28 combines with J gene TRBJ2-5; no definite D call. Trimming removed 5 bases at V and 4 bases at J, with 5 bases between. Germline values: CDR1 MDHEN, CDR2 SYDVKM. The CDR3 loop spans 11 amino acids. The DNA of the CDR3 is TGTGCCAGCAGTCTCCTAGAGACCCAGTACTTC. Translating it yields CASSLLETQYF.